The next 3 T cell receptor beta chains were all read from a single sample in a study of OX40 agonist ivuxolimab in advanced cancers. The data were produced by immunoSEQ multiplex PCR, yet TCRdb's version contains in-frame clones alone and is incomplete. This table has about 50,000 clones, around nine tenths appearing once. The specimen was CD4+ or CD8+ T cells sorted from blood, collected in a trial of the OX40 agonist ivuxolimab. The receptors come from an adult with an advanced solid tumor such as melanoma, head and neck, liver or kidney cancer.

A single count supports this clone. This sequence joins TRBV27 and TRBJ2-5, with 11 bases identical to TRBD1. This CDR3 region has 15 residues. J lost 5 bases, V lost 2 bases, and 4 bases had no gene match. The germline gives CDR1 MNHEY, CDR2 SMNVEV (reference sequence). CDR3 sequence: CASSLGTGGEETQYF. In DNA, the CDR3 is TGTGCCAGCAGTTTAGGGACAGGGGGTGAGGAGACCCAGTACTTC.

This chain joins TRBV2 and TRBJ2-7, with 7 bases fitting TRBD1. Germline CDR1 is SNHLY and CDR2 is FYNNEI. The CDR3 contains 16 residues. V was pared by 8 bases and J by 2 bases, with 15 bases of the junction left unmatched. The DNA for the CDR3 is TGTGCCAGCGGGGGCTGGGTACAGGGGCGGCCCTACGAGCAGTACGTC. Protein sequence: CASGGWVQGRPYEQYV.

This chain links TRBV4-3 with TRBJ2-1, with D uncertain. This CDR3 is 13 amino acids long. Trimming took off 0 bases at V and 11 bases at J, with 11 bases between the two ends. Germline lookup yields CDR1 LGHNA and CDR2 YSLEER. CDR3 DNA: TGCGCCAGCAGCCAAGAGGTGGGGTGGAAGCAGTTCTTC. It is translated as CASSQEVGWKQFF.